The T cell receptor (beta chain) under discussion was sequenced for a study of cytomegalovirus exposure and HLA in healthy donors. Looking at the study overall: Researchers previously reported finding some 110 million unique TCR beta sequences from 150 million to 200 million T cells. Study outcomes and limitations: Presence/absence comparisons presumed near-even sequencing depth among donors.

Both 60 Vbeta primers and 13 Jbeta primers went into the PCR. Clones were read by immunoSEQ multiplex PCR, and TCRdb kept only the in-frame ones, dropping some. There are 200,000 or so clones in the sample; around 86% occur only once, and about 0.8% lies in the top ten. Germline V gives CDR1 SGHNT, CDR2 YYREEE (reference sequence). CDR3 length: 16 residues. With V trimmed by 4 bases and J by 0 bases, 6 bases remained unmatched. As for this clone: The antigen remains undetermined.

The rearrangement links TRBV5-4 to TRBJ2-1; 8 nucleotides align to TRBD1. The sample taken for sequencing was PBMCs. The TCR originated in a young woman in good health and CMV-seronegative. The CDR3 DNA sequence: TGTGCCAGCAGCGCCGGCACAGGGGGCTCCTACAATGAGCAGTTCTTC. It is translated as CASSAGTGGSYNEQFF.